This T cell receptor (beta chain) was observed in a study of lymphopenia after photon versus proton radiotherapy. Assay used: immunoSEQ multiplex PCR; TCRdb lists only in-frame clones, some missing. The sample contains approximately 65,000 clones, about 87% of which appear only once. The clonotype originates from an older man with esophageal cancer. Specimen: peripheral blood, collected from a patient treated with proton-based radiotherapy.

The CDR3: CATSTGQGNRETQYF. DNA of the CDR3: TGTGCCACGTCCACTGGACAGGGGAACCGAGAGACCCAGTACTTC. The V and J genes are TRBV19 and TRBJ2-5; 9 bases agree with TRBD1. The CDR3 is 15 residues long. Germline lookup yields CDR1 LNHDA and CDR2 SQIVND (reference sequence). Germline trimming cut 10 bases from V and 4 bases from J; bases unmatched to any gene: 13.